The next 21 T cell receptor beta chains were all read from a single sample in a study of shared T cell receptors in the human thymus. Libraries were prepared by immunoSEQ multiplex PCR; TCRdb keeps only in-frame clonotypes and omits some of them. The table includes 650,000 to 950,000 clones, 75% to 90% detected once. These data were also reused for a study on human thymus T cells.

Sequencing was done on a sample of thymocytes. These receptors were collected from a girl less than two years old with a congenital heart defect.

The rearrangement links TRBV5-6 to TRBJ1-2; 8 bases map to TRBD1. CDR3 length: 14 residues. J gave up 4 bases and V 3 bases, and 5 bases lay outside the gene matches. From germline, CDR1 is SGHDT and CDR2 YYEEEE. CDR3 sequence: CASSSIQGAYGYTF. In DNA, the CDR3 is TGTGCCAGCAGCTCCATTCAGGGGGCCTATGGCTACACCTTC.

A single count supports this clone. The J gene is TRBJ1-5, the V gene TRBV18; D is perhaps TRBD1 (5 bases). The CDR3 is 17 amino acids. Germline V CDR1 and CDR2: KGHSH, LQKENI. Trimming took 3 bases from V and 0 from J, leaving 15 bases between them. CDR3 bases: TGTGCCAGCTCACCCTATAGGGGCCACTATAGCAATCAGCCCCAGCATTTT. Amino acids: CASSPYRGHYSNQPQHF.

The V and J genes are TRBV7-2 and TRBJ2-5; 10 positions agree with TRBD2. Per the germline V gene, CDR1 is SGHTA and CDR2 is FQGNSA. V lost 5 bases to trimming and J lost 4 bases; unmatched junction nucleotides: 19. CDR3 length equals 19 residues. CDR3 nucleotide sequence: TGTGCCAGCAGCACCGACGTAAGCGGGGGGGCCCCGTTGCTAGAGACCCAGTACTTC. Protein: CASSTDVSGGAPLLETQYF.

This rearrangement joins TRBV7-9 to TRBJ1-4; D call uncertain. The CDR3 runs to 11 residues. Germline V gene lookup returns CDR1 SEHNR and CDR2 FQNEAQ (reference sequence). Trimming shortened V by 5 bases and J by 7 bases, and 5 bases separated the two germline ends. CDR3 DNA: TGTGCCAGCAGCCCCTTTGAAAAACTGTTTTTT. Translated, it gives CASSPFEKLFF.

The chain recombines TRBV4-3 with TRBJ1-4, with D tentatively TRBD1 (5 bases). V was pared by 0 bases and J by 10 bases, with 18 bases between. CDR1 and CDR2 (germline): LGHNA, YSLEER. The CDR3 spans 16 residues. The CDR3 nucleotides read TGCGCCAGCAGCCAAGATCTTCGGCGGGGGGGTGGAAAACTGTTTTTT. As protein: CASSQDLRRGGGKLFF.

The chain links TRBV28 to TRBJ1-6; D unresolved. Trimming took 10 bases from V and 8 from J, leaving 27 bases between them. The V gene's germline CDR1 is MDHEN and CDR2 SYDVKM. The CDR3 sequence is 17 residues long. Here the CDR3 reads CATKKPRTRAEDSPLHF. Written as DNA, the CDR3 is TGTGCCACCAAAAAACCGAGGACGCGGGCTGAAGATTCACCCCTCCACTTT. The entire variable domain, with the rest obtained from reference TRBV28 and TRBJ1-6, is as follows: DVKVTQSSRYLVKRTGEKVFLECVQDMDHENMFWYRQDPGLGLRLIYFSYDVKMKEKGDIPEGYSVSREKKERFSLILESASTNQTSMYLCATKKPRTRAEDSPLHFGNGTRLTVT.

Only a few counts were recorded for this clone. The rearrangement uses TRBV7-3 and TRBJ2-3; 9 bases match TRBD2. Germline V gene data show CDR1 as SGHTA and CDR2 as FQGTGA. The CDR3 runs to 19 residues. J lost 2 bases, V lost 5 bases, and 17 bases had no gene match. Written as DNA, the CDR3 is TGTGCCAGCAGCCCCCTTAGGGGGGTAGCGGGGGCCTTCACAGATACGCAGTATTTT. This gives the protein CASSPLRGVAGAFTDTQYF. The entire variable domain, with the rest obtained from reference TRBV7-3 and TRBJ2-3, is as follows: GAGVSQTPSNKVTEKGKYVELRCDPISGHTALYWYRQSLGQGPEFLIYFQGTGAADDSGLPNDRFFAVRPEGSVSTLKIQRTERGDSAVYLCASSPLRGVAGAFTDTQYFGPGTRLTVL.

V usage is TRBV7-6 and J usage is TRBJ2-3; D call uncertain. Between the trimmed V and J ends, which lost 0 bases and 2 bases, there was a span of 15 bases. Germline V lookup: CDR1 SGHVS, CDR2 FNYEAQ. The CDR3 loop spans 17 amino acids. Written as DNA, the CDR3 is TGTGCCAGCAGCTTAGCCGTGGCCGGGTCCCCCACAGATACGCAGTATTTT. Protein: CASSLAVAGSPTDTQYF.

The chain links TRBV18 to TRBJ1-3; TRBD1 aligns across 7 bases. V shed 6 bases and J 0 bases; nucleotides not matched to a gene: 20. Germline V CDR1 and CDR2: KGHSH, LQKENI. This CDR3 is 20 amino acids long. CDR3 coding DNA: TGTGCCAGCTCGCCGCGTTTTTCCGTGGACAGGTACATCTCTGGAAACACCATATATTTT. This translates into CASSPRFSVDRYISGNTIYF.

The rearrangement joins TRBV19 to TRBJ1-2; a possible D gene is TRBD1 (6 bases). Trimming shortened V by 7 bases and J by 4 bases, and 28 bases separated the two germline ends. CDR3 size: 18 residues. In germline, CDR1 is LNHDA, CDR2 SQIVND (reference sequence). For the CDR3, the DNA is TGTGCCAGTATTCCCGGGGTGCGCGGGGGGCCCGGTCTCTATGGCTACACCTTC. It codes for CASIPGVRGGPGLYGYTF.

The chain has TRBV14 and TRBJ1-6, with a weak D call TRBD1 (5 bases). This CDR3 contains 15 residues. V lost 1 base and J 14 bases, leaving 18 bases between the germline ends. Germline V lookup: CDR1 SGHDN, CDR2 FVKESK. The CDR3 region has the DNA TGTGCCAGCAGCCAAGGAAGGCAGGGCGTTGAGGCCCTCCACTTT. Its protein is CASSQGRQGVEALHF. Full variable domain (outside the CDR3, taken from reference TRBV14 and TRBJ1-6): EAGVTQFPSHSVIEKGQTVTLRCDPISGHDNLYWYRRVMGKEIKFLLHFVKESKQDESGMPNNRFLAERTGGTYSTLKVQPAELEDSGVYFCASSQGRQGVEALHFGNGTRLTVT.

The chain is built from TRBV9 and TRBJ1-4; 10 bases line up with TRBD1. The CDR3 runs to 14 residues. Germline lookup yields CDR1 SGDLS and CDR2 YYNGEE. With 6 bases clipped from V and 5 bases from J, the junction kept 4 bases outside the gene matches. CDR3 in amino acids: CASTRTGGNEKLFF. In DNA form, the CDR3 reads TGTGCCAGCACCAGGACAGGGGGAAATGAAAAACTGTTTTTT.

The CDR3: CASSLSGAIGYTF. In nucleotides, the CDR3 is TGTGCCAGCAGCTTATCAGGGGCGATCGGCTACACCTTC. V is TRBV7-9 and J is TRBJ1-2; a possible D gene is TRBD1 (6 bases). This CDR3 has 13 residues. The germline V and J ends were trimmed by 2 bases and 8 bases, with 12 bases remaining between them. Germline V gives CDR1 SEHNR, CDR2 FQNEAQ (reference sequence).

The genes are TRBV5-1 and TRBJ1-6; D ambiguous. The CDR3 spans 16 residues. Trimming stripped 1 base from V and 7 bases from J, with 15 bases between. Per germline, CDR1 SGHRS and CDR2 YFSETQ. The CDR3: CASSLSVQSANSPLHF. CDR3 DNA sequence: TGCGCCAGCAGCTTGAGCGTGCAGTCGGCGAATTCACCCCTCCACTTT.

The CDR3 loop is CASSVRAGAYRGTGELFF. The DNA for the CDR3 is TGTGCCAGCAGCGTTCGGGCAGGGGCCTATCGGGGCACCGGGGAGCTGTTTTTT. The chain is built from TRBV9 and TRBJ2-2; D possibly corresponds to TRBD1 (6 bases). The CDR3 is 18 residues long. Germline V gene data show CDR1 as SGDLS and CDR2 as YYNGEE. The V end lost 2 bases, the J end lost 4 bases, and 21 bases lay between the germline ends. Full variable domain (remainder filled in from reference TRBV9 and TRBJ2-2): DSGVTQTPKHLITATGQRVTLRCSPRSGDLSVYWYQQSLDQGLQFLIQYYNGEERAKGNILERFSAQQFPDLHSELNLSSLELGDSALYFCASSVRAGAYRGTGELFFGEGSRLTVL.

The chain couples TRBV5-5 to TRBJ1-3; D gene unclear. Germline V CDR1 and CDR2: SGHKS, YYEKEE (reference sequence). The CDR3 is 15 residues long. Trimming removed 3 bases at V and 2 bases at J, with 12 bases between. CDR3 sequence (DNA): TGTGCCAGCAGCTCAAAAGGCGGGGCTGGAAACACCATATATTTT. Residues: CASSSKGGAGNTIYF.

CDR3 protein: CASSRLAGGRARKTKKNKFDEQYF. CDR3 in DNA: TGTGCCAGCAGTAGACTAGCGGGGGGGCGTGCCCGAAAAACCAAGAAAAACAAGTTCGACGAGCAGTACTTC. The rearrangement uses TRBV27 and TRBJ2-7, with 14 bases fitting TRBD2. Unmatched junction bases numbered 32, after V lost 5 bases and J lost 5 bases. Germline V gene lookup returns CDR1 MNHEY and CDR2 SMNVEV (reference sequence). The CDR3 contains 24 residues.

This clone occurred once. The chain recombines TRBV7-9 with TRBJ2-7, with 9 positions matching TRBD2. V lost 7 bases and J lost 6; bases outside the gene matches: 7. CDR1 is SEHNR, CDR2 FQNEAQ, per germline (reference sequence). The CDR3 extends over 13 amino acids. Here the CDR3 DNA reads TGTGCCAGCAAGGCTAGCGGGGAGAGCGAGCAGTACTTC. Protein sequence: CASKASGESEQYF. Together with reference TRBV7-9 and TRBJ2-7, the CDR3 gives the full variable domain: DTGVSQNPRHKITKRGQNVTFRCDPISEHNRLYWYRQTLGQGPEFLTYFQNEAQLEKSRLLSDRFSAERPKGSFSTLEIQRTEQGDSAMYLCASKASGESEQYFGPGTRLTVT.

This clone was found a few times. The gene calls are TRBV6-5 and TRBJ1-1; D is possibly TRBD1 (6 bases). The V gene's germline CDR1 is MNHEY and CDR2 SVGAGI. V shed 5 bases and J shed 1 base, with 14 bases lying between them. The CDR3 consists of 15 residues. The DNA of the CDR3 is TGTGCCAGCAGTCCCGAGGACAGCGAGAACACTGAAGCTTTCTTT. Translation gives CASSPEDSENTEAFF.

The rearrangement links TRBV5-1 to TRBJ1-4; TRBD1 might be the D (5 bases). V lost 3 bases, J lost 6 bases, and 15 bases lay in between. This CDR3 region has 15 residues. Germline V gene sequence: CDR1 SGHRS, CDR2 YFSETQ. The CDR3 is CASSSDGGIYEKLFF. The CDR3 DNA follows: TGCGCCAGCAGCTCCGACGGGGGTATCTATGAAAAACTGTTTTTT.

The chain uses TRBV5-1 and TRBJ2-3; TRBD2 aligns across 7 bases. The CDR3 consists of 20 residues. The V gene end was trimmed by 2 bases and the J gene end by 0 bases; junction bases not matched to a gene: 18. CDR1 SGHRS and CDR2 YFSETQ come from the germline V gene. The CDR3 protein is CASSFYKSGANPNSTDTQYF. CDR3 bases: TGCGCCAGCAGCTTTTACAAGAGCGGGGCGAACCCGAATAGCACAGATACGCAGTATTTT.